This T cell receptor beta chain was captured in a study of T-cell reconstitution after alpha-beta-depleted transplantation in children. Germline CDR1 is KGHSH and CDR2 is LQKENI. V gave up 4 bases and J gave up 4 bases, with 8 bases separating them. The CDR3 spans 13 residues. Preparation of the TCRbeta library used unique molecular identifiers. TCRdb called the PCR reads again in MiXCR, with one record for every CDR3 protein. The table includes 200,000 to 300,000 distinct CDR3 sequences, 20% to 30% detected once. The genes are TRBV18 and TRBJ2-1; D is undetermined. This TCR derives from a female patient aged 2-10 years who had a stem cell transplant for congenital amegakaryocytic thrombocytopenia, so the T cells may come from the graft donor. Sequencing was performed on PBMCs, mostly from graft donor cells, taken 360 days after TCRalphabeta/CD19-depleted stem cell transplant. This chain's CDR3 is CASSHKEYNEQFF. CDR3 coding DNA: TGTGCCAGCTCACACAAAGAATACAATGAGCAGTTCTTC. The variable domain in full, with the rest retrieved from reference TRBV18 and TRBJ2-1, is NAGVMQNPRHLVRRRGQEARLRCSPMKGHSHVYWYRQLPEEGLKFMVYLQKENIIDESGMPKERFSAEFPKEGPSILRIQQVVRGDSAAYFCASSHKEYNEQFFGPGTRLTVL.